The 5 T cell receptor beta chains below were found in one sample sequenced in a study of T cells in Graves' hyperthyroidism and ophthalmopathy. Authors of the study amplified TCR beta CDR3 regions from RNA transcripts. TCR CDR3 underwent first-round RT-PCR with the HTBI primer set. TCRdb reanalysed the multiplex PCR reads using MiXCR and keeps one entry per CDR3 protein. The sample includes under 200,000 distinct CDR3 sequences, 9.4% of them seen just once. Sequences were obtained from blood. These receptors were collected from a woman between 18 and 30 years old with Graves' hyperthyroidism that later progressed to Graves' ophthalmopathy.

This clonotype was picked up a small number of times. The V and J genes are TRBV5-5 and TRBJ1-6, with 7 nucleotides matching TRBD1. Looked up from germline, CDR1 is SGHKS and CDR2 is YYEKEE (reference sequence). This CDR3 comprises 14 residues. With V trimmed by 4 bases and J by 9 bases, 7 bases remained unmatched. CDR3 in amino acids: CASSLLRGGSPLHF. DNA for the CDR3: TGTGCCAGCAGCCTTCTCAGGGGGGGTTCACCCCTCCACTTT.

V and J are TRBV5-6 and TRBJ1-1, with 8 nucleotides matching TRBD1. Germline loops: CDR1 SGHDT, CDR2 YYEEEE. The CDR3 is 13 amino acids. Trimming at V came to 6 bases and at J to 4 bases, leaving 5 bases not matched to a gene. This CDR3 is CASTKTGGTEAFF. CDR3 sequence (DNA): TGTGCCAGCACTAAAACAGGGGGCACTGAAGCTTTCTTT.

This clonotype was picked up many times. The CDR3 nucleotides are TGCGCCAGCAGCCAGGTTAGCGGTCGAGGTAGAGTAACGCAGTATTTT. Its protein product is CASSQVSGRGRVTQYF. The chain uses TRBV4-1 and TRBJ2-3; a possible D gene is TRBD2 (6 bases). V shed 3 bases and J shed 9 bases, with 22 bases lying between them. This CDR3 has 16 amino acids. Germline V gene data show CDR1 as MGHRA and CDR2 as YSYEKL.

This clonotype was recorded at least ten times. The chain links TRBV7-9 to TRBJ1-2; D not certain. The CDR3 contains 13 residues. Trimming left V 1 base short and J 4 bases short, with 7 bases between. Germline V CDR1 and CDR2: SEHNR, FQNEAQ (reference sequence). CDR3 protein: CASSLERSYGYTF. The CDR3 DNA reads as TGTGCCAGCAGCTTAGAAAGGAGCTATGGCTACACCTTC. Supplemented by reference TRBV7-9 and TRBJ1-2, the full variable domain reads DTGVSQNPRHKITKRGQNVTFRCDPISEHNRLYWYRQTLGQGPEFLTYFQNEAQLEKSRLLSDRFSAERPKGSFSTLEIQRTEQGDSAMYLCASSLERSYGYTFGSGTRLTVV.

This clonotype was seen a handful of times. The chain links TRBV27 to TRBJ2-5, with 12 bases that match TRBD2. Trimming removed 2 bases from V and 1 base from J; junction bases left unmatched: 8. Germline-derived CDR1 and CDR2 are MNHEY and SMNVEV (reference sequence). The CDR3 extends over 18 amino acids. CDR3 residues: CASSLGPSGGGSQETQYF. CDR3 bases: TGTGCCAGCAGTTTAGGGCCTAGCGGGGGGGGGAGCCAAGAGACCCAGTACTTC.